The present T cell receptor (beta chain) was sequenced within a study of T cell responses to AZD1222 COVID-19 vaccine. Background on the study: Some second doses came at about 4 weeks and others at about 12 weeks; these were pooled. Study-wide results and caveats: Clonal diversity was possibly underestimated; the donors were predominantly white British and more often female. Repertoires were sampled only after the peak T cell response.

With 8 bases removed from V and 6 bases from J, the gap between germline ends came to 14 bases. The CDR3 has 13 amino acids. Germline-derived CDR1 and CDR2 are MNHEY and SVGAGI. The repertoire was sequenced with immunoSEQ multiplex PCR; TCRdb's copy has only in-frame clones and lacks some. The profile shows about 120,000 clones, about 85% of them singletons. This clone was seen only once. The antigen is unknown. The sequencing used peripheral blood, collected on day 0 of AZD1222 vaccination. This receptor was taken from an adult in good health. The chain carries TRBV6-5 and TRBJ1-5; D unresolved. CDR3 coding DNA: TGTGCCAGCCAAGGGTGGACGGCTCAGCCCCAGCATTTT. Translated: CASQGWTAQPQHF.